This TCR beta chain stems from a study of shared clonotypes between healthy human individuals. Study background: Per-donor plates numbered three CD4 naive, three CD4 memory, two CD8 naive and one CD8 memory.

Produced via immunoSEQ multiplex PCR; TCRdb's table is partial and in-frame only. The table has 150,000 to 200,000 clones, about 66% seen once. The clonotype comes from a man aged 30-40 years in good health. Material for sequencing was memory CD4+ T cells sorted from blood. Subset specified: CD45RA-negative fraction.

CDR3 sequence reads: CASSRDTVPWGGEQFF. Here the CDR3 DNA reads TGTGCCAGCAGTCGGGACACGGTGCCGTGGGGAGGAGAGCAGTTCTTC. The V and J genes are TRBV14 and TRBJ2-1; the D call may be TRBD1 or TRBD2 (6 bases each). V lost 6 bases and J lost 10, with 25 bases in between. Germline assignment: CDR1 SGHDN and CDR2 FVKESK. The CDR3 runs 16 residues.